This entry describes one TCR beta chain. These data come from a study of shared clonotypes between healthy human individuals. Among the donors, all were Caucasian adults who lived in Nashville, Tennessee. Method: immunoSEQ multiplex PCR; TCRdb's copy keeps in-frame clones and lacks some. The sample has about 380,000 clones, 90% to 98% seen once. The CDR3 spans 12 residues. Deletions cut 5 bases from V and 7 bases from J, with 11 bases between. Germline CDR1 MNHNS, CDR2 SASEGT. The specimen was memory CD8+ T cells sorted from blood. The subset was: CD45RO+ cells pooled with CCR7-negative TemRA cells. The chain combines TRBV6-1 with TRBJ1-1; D unresolved. This TCR was recovered from a man aged 25 to 45 in good health. In DNA form, the CDR3 reads TGTGCCAGCAGTCTTACCAGGAATGAAGCTTTCTTT. This encodes CASSLTRNEAFF.